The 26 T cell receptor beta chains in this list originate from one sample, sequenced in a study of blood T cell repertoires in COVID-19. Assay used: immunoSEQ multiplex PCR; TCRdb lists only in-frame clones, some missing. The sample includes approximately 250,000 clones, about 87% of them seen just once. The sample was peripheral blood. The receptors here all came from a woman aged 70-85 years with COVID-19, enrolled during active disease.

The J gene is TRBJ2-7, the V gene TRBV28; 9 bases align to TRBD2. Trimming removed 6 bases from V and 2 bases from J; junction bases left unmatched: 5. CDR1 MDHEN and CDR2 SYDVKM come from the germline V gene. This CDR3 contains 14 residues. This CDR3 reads CASRRTSDPYEQYF. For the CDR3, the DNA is TGTGCCAGCAGGCGGACTAGCGACCCCTACGAGCAGTACTTC.

CDR3 region: CASSRGTSGNRNEQFF. The CDR3 DNA reads TGTGCCAGCAGTCGCGGGACTAGCGGGAATCGGAATGAGCAGTTCTTC. V is TRBV5-4 and J is TRBJ2-1, with 13 bases fitting TRBD2. After removal of 5 bases from V and 7 bases from J, the junction contained 9 bases not matched to a gene. The length of the CDR3 is 16 residues. The V gene's germline CDR1 is SGHNT and CDR2 YYREEE (reference sequence).

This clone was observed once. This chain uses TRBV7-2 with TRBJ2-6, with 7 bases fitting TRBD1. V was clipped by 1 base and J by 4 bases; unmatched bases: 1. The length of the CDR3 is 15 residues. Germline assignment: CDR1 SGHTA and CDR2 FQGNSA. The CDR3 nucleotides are TGTGCCAGCAGCTTAGAGGGGGCCGGGGCCAACGTCCTGACTTTC. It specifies CASSLEGAGANVLTF.

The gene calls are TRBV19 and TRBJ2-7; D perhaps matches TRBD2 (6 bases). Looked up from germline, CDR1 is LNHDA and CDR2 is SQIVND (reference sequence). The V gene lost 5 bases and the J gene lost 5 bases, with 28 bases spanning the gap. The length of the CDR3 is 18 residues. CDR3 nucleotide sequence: TGTGCCAGTAGTGACCGGGGGTACGTAGGGCGTTCGATTGACGAGCAGTACTTC. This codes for CASSDRGYVGRSIDEQYF. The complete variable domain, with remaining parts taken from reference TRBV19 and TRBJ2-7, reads DGGITQSPKYLFRKEGQNVTLSCEQNLNHDAMYWYRQDPGQGLRLIYYSQIVNDFQKGDIAEGYSVSREKKESFPLTVTSAQKNPTAFYLCASSDRGYVGRSIDEQYFGPGTRLTVT.

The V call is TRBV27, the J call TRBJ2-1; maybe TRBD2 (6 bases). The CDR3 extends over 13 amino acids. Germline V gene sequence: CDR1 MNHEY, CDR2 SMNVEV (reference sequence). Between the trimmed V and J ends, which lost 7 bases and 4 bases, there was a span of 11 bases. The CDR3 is CASTGAGYNEQFF. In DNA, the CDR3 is TGTGCCAGCACGGGAGCAGGGTACAATGAGCAGTTCTTC.

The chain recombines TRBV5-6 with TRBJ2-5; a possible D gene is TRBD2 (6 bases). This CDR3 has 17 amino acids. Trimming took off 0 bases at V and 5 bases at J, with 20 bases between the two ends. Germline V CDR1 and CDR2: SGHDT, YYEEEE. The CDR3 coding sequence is TGTGCCAGCAGCTTGGCCCACGGGAGCCCCACTTCCGAGACCCAGTACTTC. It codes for CASSLAHGSPTSETQYF.

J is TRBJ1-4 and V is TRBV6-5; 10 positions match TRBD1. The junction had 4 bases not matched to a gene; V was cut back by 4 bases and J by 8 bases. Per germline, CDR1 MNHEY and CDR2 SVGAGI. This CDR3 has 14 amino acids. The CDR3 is CASSWDRGWEKLFF. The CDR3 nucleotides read TGTGCCAGCAGTTGGGACAGGGGCTGGGAAAAACTGTTTTTT.

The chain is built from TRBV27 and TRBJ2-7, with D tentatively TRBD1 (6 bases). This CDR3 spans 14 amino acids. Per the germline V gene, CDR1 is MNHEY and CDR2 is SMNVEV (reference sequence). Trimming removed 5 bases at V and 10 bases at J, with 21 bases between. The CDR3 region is CASSRMTGEPTQYF. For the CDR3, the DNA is TGTGCCAGCAGTCGGATGACAGGAGAACCTACCCAGTACTTC.

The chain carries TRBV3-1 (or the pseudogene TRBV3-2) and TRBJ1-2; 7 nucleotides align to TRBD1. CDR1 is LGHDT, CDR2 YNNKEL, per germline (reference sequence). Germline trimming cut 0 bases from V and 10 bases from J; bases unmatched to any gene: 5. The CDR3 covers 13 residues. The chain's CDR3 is CASSQDRDSLYTF. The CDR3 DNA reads TGTGCCAGCAGCCAAGACCGGGACAGCCTCTACACCTTC.

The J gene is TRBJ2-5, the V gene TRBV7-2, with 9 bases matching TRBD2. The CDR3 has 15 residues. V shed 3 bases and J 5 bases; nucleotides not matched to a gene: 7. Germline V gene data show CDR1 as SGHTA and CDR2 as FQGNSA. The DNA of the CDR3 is TGTGCCAGCAGCTTCGGTAGCGGGAGTGGCGAGACCCAGTACTTC. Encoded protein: CASSFGSGSGETQYF.

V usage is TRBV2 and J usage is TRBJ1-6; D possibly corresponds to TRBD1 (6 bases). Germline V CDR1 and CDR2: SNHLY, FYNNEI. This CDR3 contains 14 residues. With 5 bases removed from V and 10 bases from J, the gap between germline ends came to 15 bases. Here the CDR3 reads CASSLRQGSSPLHF. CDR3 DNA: TGTGCCAGCAGTCTCCGGCAGGGGAGCTCACCCCTCCACTTT.

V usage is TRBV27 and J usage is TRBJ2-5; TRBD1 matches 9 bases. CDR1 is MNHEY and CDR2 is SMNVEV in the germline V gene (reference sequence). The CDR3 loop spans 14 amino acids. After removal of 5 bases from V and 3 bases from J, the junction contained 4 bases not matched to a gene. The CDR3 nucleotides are TGTGCCAGCAGTATGACAGGGGGTGAAGAGACCCAGTACTTC. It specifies CASSMTGGEETQYF.

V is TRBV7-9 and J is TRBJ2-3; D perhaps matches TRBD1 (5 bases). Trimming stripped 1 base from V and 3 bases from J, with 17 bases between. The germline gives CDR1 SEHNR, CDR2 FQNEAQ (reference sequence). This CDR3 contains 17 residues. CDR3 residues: CASSLDPGRVGTDTQYF. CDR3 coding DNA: TGTGCCAGCAGCTTAGACCCCGGCAGGGTCGGAACAGATACGCAGTATTTT. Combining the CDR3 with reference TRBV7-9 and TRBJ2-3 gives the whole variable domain DTGVSQNPRHKITKRGQNVTFRCDPISEHNRLYWYRQTLGQGPEFLTYFQNEAQLEKSRLLSDRFSAERPKGSFSTLEIQRTEQGDSAMYLCASSLDPGRVGTDTQYFGPGTRLTVL.

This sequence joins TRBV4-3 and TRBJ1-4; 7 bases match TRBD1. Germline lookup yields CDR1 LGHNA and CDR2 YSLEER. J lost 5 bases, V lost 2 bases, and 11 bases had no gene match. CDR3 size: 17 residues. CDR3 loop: CASSQNPAGTENEKLFF. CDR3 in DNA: TGCGCCAGCAGCCAAAACCCTGCCGGGACAGAAAATGAAAAACTGTTTTTT.

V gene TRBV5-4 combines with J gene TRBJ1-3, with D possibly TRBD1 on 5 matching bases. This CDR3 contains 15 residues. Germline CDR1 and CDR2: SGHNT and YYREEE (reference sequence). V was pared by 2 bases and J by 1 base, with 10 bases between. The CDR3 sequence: CASSFVGASGNTIYF. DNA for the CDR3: TGTGCCAGCAGCTTCGTAGGGGCGTCTGGAAACACCATATATTTT.

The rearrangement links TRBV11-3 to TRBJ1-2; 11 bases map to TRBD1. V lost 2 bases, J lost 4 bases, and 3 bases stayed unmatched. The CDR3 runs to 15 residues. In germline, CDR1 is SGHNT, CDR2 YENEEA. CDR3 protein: CASSLLGQGGYGYTF. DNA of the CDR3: TGTGCCAGCAGCTTATTGGGACAGGGGGGCTATGGCTACACCTTC.

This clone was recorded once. The CDR3 DNA follows: TGTGCCAGCAGTTTAGATGGGACAGGGGGCCATTCGGCCTATGGCTACACCTTC. Translated, it gives CASSLDGTGGHSAYGYTF. The chain combines TRBV28 with TRBJ1-2; the match to TRBD1 covers 12 bases. From germline, CDR1 is MDHEN and CDR2 SYDVKM. CDR3 length: 18 amino acids. The V gene end was trimmed by 2 bases and the J gene end by 4 bases; junction bases not matched to a gene: 11.

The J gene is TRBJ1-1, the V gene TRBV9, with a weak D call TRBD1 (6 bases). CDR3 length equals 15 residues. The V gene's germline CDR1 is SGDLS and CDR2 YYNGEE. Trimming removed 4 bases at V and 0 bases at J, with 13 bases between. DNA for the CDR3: TGTGCCAGCAGCCCTAGGACAGCGATGAACACTGAAGCTTTCTTT. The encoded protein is CASSPRTAMNTEAFF.

In DNA, the CDR3 is TGTGCCAGCAGTTCCGGACACCTACCTGGAAACACCATATATTTT. Amino acids: CASSSGHLPGNTIYF. The J gene is TRBJ1-3, the V gene TRBV27; possibly TRBD1 for D (5 bases). This CDR3 contains 15 residues. The germline CDR1 and CDR2 sequences are MNHEY and SMNVEV (reference sequence). Trimming left V 4 bases short and J 2 bases short, with 12 bases between.

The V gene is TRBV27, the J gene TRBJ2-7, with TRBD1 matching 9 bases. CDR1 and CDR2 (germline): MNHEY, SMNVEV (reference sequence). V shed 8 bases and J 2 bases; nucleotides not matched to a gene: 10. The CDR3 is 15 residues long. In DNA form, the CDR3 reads TGTGCCAGCGCGCTGACGGGACAGGGTACCTACGAGCAGTACTTC. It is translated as CASALTGQGTYEQYF.

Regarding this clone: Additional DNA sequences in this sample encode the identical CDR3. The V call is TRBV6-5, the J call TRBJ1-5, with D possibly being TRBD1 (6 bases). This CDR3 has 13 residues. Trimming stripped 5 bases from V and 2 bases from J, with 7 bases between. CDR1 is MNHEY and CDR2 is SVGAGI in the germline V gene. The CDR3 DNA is TGTGCCAGCAGTCGGACAGGCAATCAGCCCCAGCATTTT. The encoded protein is CASSRTGNQPQHF.

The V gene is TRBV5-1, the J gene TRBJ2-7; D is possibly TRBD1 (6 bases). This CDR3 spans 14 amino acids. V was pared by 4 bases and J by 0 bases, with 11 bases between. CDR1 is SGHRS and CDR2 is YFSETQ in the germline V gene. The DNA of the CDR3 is TGCGCCAGCAGCACGGACAGCCGCTCCTACGAGCAGTACTTC. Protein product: CASSTDSRSYEQYF. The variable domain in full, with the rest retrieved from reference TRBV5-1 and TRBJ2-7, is KAGVTQTPRYLIKTRGQQVTLSCSPISGHRSVSWYQQTPGQGLQFLFEYFSETQRNKGNFPGRFSGRQFSNSRSEMNVSTLELGDSALYLCASSTDSRSYEQYFGPGTRLTVT.

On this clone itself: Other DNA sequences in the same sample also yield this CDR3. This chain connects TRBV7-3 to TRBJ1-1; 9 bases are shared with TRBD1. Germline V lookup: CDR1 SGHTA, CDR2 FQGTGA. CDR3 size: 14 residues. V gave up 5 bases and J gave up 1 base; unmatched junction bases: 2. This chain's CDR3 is CASSPGQGNTEAFF. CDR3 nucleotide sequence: TGTGCCAGCAGCCCGGGACAGGGGAACACTGAAGCTTTCTTT.

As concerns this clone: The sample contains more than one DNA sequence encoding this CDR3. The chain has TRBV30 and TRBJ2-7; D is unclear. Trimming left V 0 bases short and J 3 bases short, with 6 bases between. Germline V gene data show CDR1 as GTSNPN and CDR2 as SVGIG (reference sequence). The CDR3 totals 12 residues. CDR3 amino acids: CAWSVLLYEQYF. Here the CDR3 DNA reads TGTGCCTGGAGTGTACTCCTCTACGAGCAGTACTTC.

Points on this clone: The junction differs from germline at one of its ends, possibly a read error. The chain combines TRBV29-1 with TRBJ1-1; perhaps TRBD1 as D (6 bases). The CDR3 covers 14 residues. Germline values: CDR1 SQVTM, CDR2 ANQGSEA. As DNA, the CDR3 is TGCAGCGTTAGCGTCGGGGGGCTGAATACTGAAGCTTTCTTT. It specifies CSVSVGGLNTEAFF.

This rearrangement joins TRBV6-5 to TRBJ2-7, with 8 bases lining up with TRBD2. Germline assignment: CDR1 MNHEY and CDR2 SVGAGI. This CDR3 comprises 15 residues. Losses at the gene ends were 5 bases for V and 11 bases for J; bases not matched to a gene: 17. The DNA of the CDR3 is TGTGCCAGCAGTAATCCCGGGACTAGGAAGTCCAAGGAGTACTTC. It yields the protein CASSNPGTRKSKEYF.